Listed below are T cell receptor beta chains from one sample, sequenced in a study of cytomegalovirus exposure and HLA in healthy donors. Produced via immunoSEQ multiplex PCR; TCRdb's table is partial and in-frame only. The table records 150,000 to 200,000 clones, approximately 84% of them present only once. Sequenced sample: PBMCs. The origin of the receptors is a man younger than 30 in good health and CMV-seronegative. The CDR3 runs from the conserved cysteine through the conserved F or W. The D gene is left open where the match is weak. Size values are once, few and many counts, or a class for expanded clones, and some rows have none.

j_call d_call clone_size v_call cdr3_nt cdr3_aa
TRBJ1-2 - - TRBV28 TGTGCCAGCAGTTTTCAGGGTACTAACTATGGCTACACCTTC CASSFQGTNYGYTF
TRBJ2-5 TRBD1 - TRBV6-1 TGTGCCAGCAGTGACCAAAGGGGGCTCTTTGAGACCCAGTACTTC CASSDQRGLFETQYF
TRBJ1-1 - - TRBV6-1 TGTGCCAGCACTGGACAGTATATGATTAACACTGAAGCTTTCTTC CASTGQYMINTEAFF
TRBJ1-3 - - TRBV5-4 TGTGCCAGCAGCTTGGTAGGGGAGGCTGGAAACACCATATATTTT CASSLVGEAGNTIYF
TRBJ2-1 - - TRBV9 TGTGCCAGCAGCTCTGCGGGCTACTACAATGAGCAGTTCTTC CASSSAGYYNEQFF
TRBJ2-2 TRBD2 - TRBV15 TGTGCCACCAGCAGAGATATGGAGCGGGGGGGGGAGCTGTTTTTT CATSRDMERGGELFF
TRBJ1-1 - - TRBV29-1 TGCAGCGGAGAGGCGGGGCGTAGCACTGAAGCTTTCTTT CSGEAGRSTEAFF
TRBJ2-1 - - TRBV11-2 TGTGCCAGCAGCCTAAACCTGGACACCACTCGGGATGAGCAGTTCTTC CASSLNLDTTRDEQFF
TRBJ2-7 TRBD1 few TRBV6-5 TGTGCCAGCAGCCGGACAGGGGGCAACTACGAGCAGTACTTC CASSRTGGNYEQYF
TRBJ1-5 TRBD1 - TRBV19 TGTGCCAGTAGTCCAGGAGGGGGCTTTGTTATTCAGCCCCAGCATTTT CASSPGGGFVIQPQHF
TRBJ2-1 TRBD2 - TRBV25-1 TGTGCCAGCAGTCGAAGCGGGAACTTTAATGAGCAGTTCTTC CASSRSGNFNEQFF
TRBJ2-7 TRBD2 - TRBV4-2 TGTGCCAGCAGCGATAGAGCGGGGAGCTCCTACGAGCAGTACTTC CASSDRAGSSYEQYF
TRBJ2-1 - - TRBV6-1 TGTGCCAGCAGTGAAGGATTTTATGGAGGGGGCATCTTTTCCAATGAGCAGTTCTTC CASSEGFYGGGIFSNEQFF
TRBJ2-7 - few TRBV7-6 TGTGCCAGCAGCAAAACTCGGGAACACGAGCAGTACTTC CASSKTREHEQYF
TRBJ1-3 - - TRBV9 TGTGCCAGCAGCGTAGCGGTAGGACAAACTGGAAACACCATATATTTT CASSVAVGQTGNTIYF
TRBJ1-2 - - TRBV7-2 TGTGCCAGCAGCTTAACAGCTGCTAACTATGGCTACACCTTC CASSLTAANYGYTF
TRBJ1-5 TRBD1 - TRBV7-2 TGTGCCAGCAGCCAGGACAGGGGACTCAATCAGCCCCAGCATTTT CASSQDRGLNQPQHF
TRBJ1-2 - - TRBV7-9 TGTGCCAGCAGCTTATGGCAAATTTATGGCTACACCTTC CASSLWQIYGYTF
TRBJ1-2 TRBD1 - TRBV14 TGTGCCAGCAGCCAAGAGCGGACAGGGGGCCCGCACGGCTACACCTTC CASSQERTGGPHGYTF
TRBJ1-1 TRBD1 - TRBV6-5 TGTGCCAGCTCGAAAAGGACAGGTTGGGGCACTGAAGCTTTCTTT CASSKRTGWGTEAFF
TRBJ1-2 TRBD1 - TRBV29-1 TGCAGCGTTCTGGAGGGGGCTAGCTATGGCTACACCTTC CSVLEGASYGYTF
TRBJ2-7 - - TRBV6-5 TGTGCCAGCAGTTTGATCTTCGGTCTTCGGTTCCACGAGCAGTACTTC CASSLIFGLRFHEQYF
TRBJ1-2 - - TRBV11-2 TGTGCCAGCAGCTTTCATCCTAGAACCGCACGGGGCTACACCTTC CASSFHPRTARGYTF
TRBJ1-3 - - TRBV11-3 TGTGCCAGCAGCTTAGCGGGTAGCTCTGGAAACACCATATATTTT CASSLAGSSGNTIYF
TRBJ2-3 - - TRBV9 TGTGCCAGCAGCGGAACGGACAACACAGATACGCAGTATTTT CASSGTDNTDTQYF
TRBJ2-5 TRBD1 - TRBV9 TGTGCCAGCAGCGCCGGGACAGGGGCTGGCGGGCAGTACTTC CASSAGTGAGGQYF
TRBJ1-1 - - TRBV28 TGTGCCAGCAGTCTTACACAGTTGAACACTGAAGCTTTCTTT CASSLTQLNTEAFF
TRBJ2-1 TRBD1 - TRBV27 TGTGCCAGCAGTTTCCTCCGACAGGGCAATGAGCAGTTCTTC CASSFLRQGNEQFF
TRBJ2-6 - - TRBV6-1 TGTGCCAGCAGTGAAGCGTCGGGATCTGGGGCCAACGTCCTGACTTTC CASSEASGSGANVLTF
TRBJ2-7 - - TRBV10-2 TGCGCCAGCAGTGTCCCAGACGGGTCCTACGAGCAGTACTTC CASSVPDGSYEQYF
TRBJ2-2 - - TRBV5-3 TGTGCCAGAAGCTCGAACAGGGTCCCCCCCACCGGGGAGCTGTTTTTT CARSSNRVPPTGELFF
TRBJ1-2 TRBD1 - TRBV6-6 TGTGCCAGCGGGTCGTTAGGACAGGGGAGTGATGGCTACACCTTC CASGSLGQGSDGYTF
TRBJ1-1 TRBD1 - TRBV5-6 TGTGCCAGCAGCCTGGACAGGGGAATCTTGAACACTGAAGCTTTCTTT CASSLDRGILNTEAFF
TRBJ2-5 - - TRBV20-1 TGCAGTGCTATCGAGGTTTTAGGCCAGTACTTC CSAIEVLGQYF
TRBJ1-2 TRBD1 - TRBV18 TGTGCCAGCTCACCCCGGTCAGGGGGACAAGACTACACCTTC CASSPRSGGQDYTF
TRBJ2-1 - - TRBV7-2 TGTGCCAGCAGCCCCTGGGGCGATGAGCAGTTCTTC CASSPWGDEQFF
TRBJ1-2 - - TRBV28 TGTGCCAGCAGTTTGTTCGGGTTCCATGGCTACACCTTC CASSLFGFHGYTF
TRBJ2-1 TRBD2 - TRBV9 TGTGCCAGCAGCGTAGGGACTAGGGGTAGTGAGCAGTTCTTC CASSVGTRGSEQFF
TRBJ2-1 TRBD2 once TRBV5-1 TGCGCCAGCAGCTTCGGACTAGCGAGATACAATGAGCAGTTCTTC CASSFGLARYNEQFF
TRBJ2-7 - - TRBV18 TGTGCCAGCTCACAAACAGGGTCTGGCGAGCAGTACTTC CASSQTGSGEQYF
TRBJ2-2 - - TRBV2 TGTGCCAGCAAGCAGGGCGGCACCGGGGAGCTGTTTTTT CASKQGGTGELFF